This entry lists 18 T cell receptor beta chains sequenced from one sample in a study of OX40 agonist ivuxolimab in advanced cancers. Some clones are missing from TCRdb's copy, which holds only in-frame ones; the method was immunoSEQ multiplex PCR. The table has over 45,000 clones, over 80% seen once. The specimen was CD4+ or CD8+ T cells sorted from blood, collected in a trial of the OX40 agonist ivuxolimab. These receptors originate from an adult with an advanced solid tumor such as melanoma, head and neck, liver or kidney cancer.

This chain uses TRBV7-2 with TRBJ2-3, with 14 bases fitting TRBD2. V shed 4 bases, J shed 2 bases, and the junction held 11 bases outside the gene matches. In germline, CDR1 is SGHTA, CDR2 FQGNSA. The CDR3 runs 19 residues. CDR3 DNA: TGTGCCAGCAGCTCGGGACTAGCGGGGGCCTATATTAACACAGATACGCAGTATTTT. Residues: CASSSGLAGAYINTDTQYF.

A single count supports this clone. The J gene is TRBJ2-1, the V gene TRBV27; D call uncertain. There are 14 residues in the CDR3. The V end was cut by 3 bases, the J end by 7 bases, with 13 bases between. Germline V gives CDR1 MNHEY, CDR2 SMNVEV (reference sequence). The CDR3 protein is CASSFFSSNNEQFF. In nucleotides, the CDR3 is TGTGCCAGCAGTTTTTTTTCCTCCAATAATGAGCAGTTCTTC.

The chain uses TRBV28 and TRBJ1-5, with 10 positions matching TRBD1. Looked up from germline, CDR1 is MDHEN and CDR2 is SYDVKM. The V gene end was trimmed by 6 bases and the J gene end by 6 bases; junction bases not matched to a gene: 8. The CDR3 covers 15 residues. The CDR3 loop reads CASSSGTGESQPQHF. DNA for the CDR3: TGTGCCAGCAGCTCCGGGACAGGGGAGAGTCAGCCCCAGCATTTT.

CDR3 sequence (DNA): TGTGCCAGCAACAAGGTAGGGGATTACCAGCCCCAGCATTTT. Translating gives CASNKVGDYQPQHF. The V call is TRBV6-1, the J call TRBJ1-5; a possible D gene is TRBD1 (5 bases). Germline V gene data show CDR1 as MNHNS and CDR2 as SASEGT. This CDR3 comprises 14 residues. V was pared by 7 bases and J by 7 bases, with 17 bases between.

As DNA, the CDR3 is TGTGCCAGCAGGCCCGGAGCGGGGTACCAAGAGACCCAGTACTTC. Protein: CASRPGAGYQETQYF. This chain joins TRBV6-6 and TRBJ2-5; 7 nucleotides align to TRBD2. The CDR3 consists of 15 residues. Germline values: CDR1 MNHNY, CDR2 SVGAGI (reference sequence). Germline trimming cut 6 bases from V and 0 bases from J; bases unmatched to any gene: 7.

The V gene is TRBV9, the J gene TRBJ2-2; 9 bases agree with TRBD2. CDR1 is SGDLS, CDR2 YYNGEE, per germline. V shed 0 bases, J shed 5 bases, and the junction held 2 bases outside the gene matches. This CDR3 has 15 amino acids. CDR3 sequence (DNA): TGTGCCAGCAGCGTAGTAGCGGGAGTTACCGGGGAGCTGTTTTTT. Amino acid sequence: CASSVVAGVTGELFF.

The rearrangement links TRBV6-5 to TRBJ2-7; no firm D call. The germline gives CDR1 MNHEY, CDR2 SVGAGI. This CDR3 has 13 residues. V dropped 5 bases and J dropped 0 bases, with 8 bases sitting between them. The DNA for the CDR3 is TGTGCCAGCAGTGCCGGGCTCTCCTACGAGCAGTACTTC. Amino acids: CASSAGLSYEQYF.

This chain links TRBV5-1 with TRBJ1-6; unclear D gene. The length of the CDR3 is 15 residues. CDR1 SGHRS and CDR2 YFSETQ come from the germline V gene. V was clipped by 4 bases and J by 0 bases, with 8 bases between them. CDR3 region: CASSPPSSYNSPLHF. CDR3 nucleotides: TGCGCCAGCAGCCCACCCAGCTCCTATAATTCACCCCTCCACTTT.

The chain joins TRBV27 to TRBJ1-1, with a tentative D call TRBD1 (5 bases). This CDR3 spans 15 amino acids. V was cut by 8 bases and J by 8 bases, with 24 bases left in between. The germline CDR1 and CDR2 sequences are MNHEY and SMNVEV (reference sequence). CDR3 bases: TGTGCCAGCGTATCCGACCTCCAGGGTGAGTCGGAAGCTTTCTTT. Protein product: CASVSDLQGESEAFF.

The chain recombines TRBV21-1 with TRBJ1-6; the table gives TRBD1 as D, unverified against the DNA. TRBV21-1 represents a pseudogene. The CDR3 is made up of 15 amino acids. The DNA for the CDR3 is TGTGCCAGCAGCAAAGCGTATCTTCAGAATTCACCCCTCCACTTT. The encoded protein is CASSKAYLQNSPLHF.

The chain couples TRBV2 to TRBJ2-1; no clear D gene. Germline V gene sequence: CDR1 SNHLY, CDR2 FYNNEI. The V gene lost 2 bases and the J gene lost 1 base, with 12 bases spanning the gap. CDR3 length: 16 residues. In DNA form, the CDR3 reads TGTGCCAGCAGTGAATTGAAGGTTTGGTCCTACAATGAGCAGTTCTTC. Amino acid sequence: CASSELKVWSYNEQFF. The whole variable domain, remainder taken from reference TRBV2 and TRBJ2-1, is EPEVTQTPSHQVTQMGQEVILRCVPISNHLYFYWYRQILGQKVEFLVSFYNNEISEKSEIFDDQFSVERPDGSNFTLKIRSTKLEDSAMYFCASSELKVWSYNEQFFGPGTRLTVL.

This clone was found once. V and J are TRBV4-2 and TRBJ1-5; the D is unclear. CDR1 is LGHNA and CDR2 is YNFKEQ in the germline V gene. Trimming took 1 base from V and 0 from J, leaving 13 bases between them. This CDR3 is 17 amino acids long. This CDR3 is CASSQAGRIYSNQPQHF. The DNA for the CDR3 is TGTGCCAGCAGCCAAGCCGGGAGGATCTATAGCAATCAGCCCCAGCATTTT.

Only a few counts were recorded for this clone. This sequence joins TRBV7-6 and TRBJ1-3; D may be TRBD1 (6 bases). The CDR3 contains 15 residues. Trimming took 5 bases from V and 3 from J, leaving 14 bases between them. Germline V gene sequence: CDR1 SGHVS, CDR2 FNYEAQ. The CDR3 DNA reads as TGTGCCAGCAGCCAGGAACAGGGTAGTGGAAACACCATATATTTT. It specifies CASSQEQGSGNTIYF.

The gene calls are TRBV29-1 and TRBJ1-1, with TRBD1 as a possible D gene (6 bases). The CDR3 extends over 13 amino acids. Germline CDR1 is SQVTM and CDR2 is ANQGSEA. V was trimmed by 3 bases and J by 4 bases, leaving 12 bases between them. CDR3 coding DNA: TGCAGCGTTGATGGAGGGGGGGGCACTGAAGCTTTCTTT. This codes for CSVDGGGGTEAFF.

The chain links TRBV4-2 to TRBJ2-2; D is possibly TRBD2 (6 bases). Trimming left V 5 bases short and J 6 bases short, with 7 bases between. CDR3 length: 12 amino acids. Germline CDR1 reads LGHNA; CDR2 reads YNFKEQ. DNA for the CDR3: TGTGCCAGCAGCTGGGAGGCCGGGGAGCTGTTTTTT. This sequence encodes CASSWEAGELFF.

This clone was observed a single time. The J gene is TRBJ1-5, the V gene TRBV4-3; D perhaps matches TRBD1 (6 bases). Germline lookup yields CDR1 LGHNA and CDR2 YSLEER. V lost 6 bases and J lost 7, with 25 bases in between. The CDR3 is made up of 17 amino acids. The CDR3 loop is CASSPEPSGTSRQPQHF. CDR3 DNA sequence: TGCGCCAGCAGTCCAGAGCCCTCCGGGACATCAAGGCAGCCCCAGCATTTT.

The chain recombines TRBV5-6 with TRBJ2-1; D gene ambiguous. V gave up 7 bases and J gave up 6 bases, with 17 bases separating them. This CDR3 has 14 residues. The germline CDR1 and CDR2 sequences are SGHDT and YYEEEE. Written as DNA, the CDR3 is TGTGCCAGCGCCCTCCGAGTGGTGGGCAATGAGCAGTTCTTC. This encodes CASALRVVGNEQFF. Full variable domain (remainder filled in from reference TRBV5-6 and TRBJ2-1): DAGVTQSPTHLIKTRGQQVTLRCSPKSGHDTVSWYQQALGQGPQFIFQYYEEEERQRGNFPDRFSGHQFPNYSSELNVNALLLGDSALYLCASALRVVGNEQFFGPGTRLTVL.

The rearrangement links TRBV28 to TRBJ1-5; unclear D gene. The CDR3 extends over 13 amino acids. Germline V CDR1 and CDR2: MDHEN, SYDVKM. Trimming removed 2 bases at V and 9 bases at J, with 11 bases between. This chain's CDR3 is CASSLGYRGPQHF. Here the CDR3 DNA reads TGTGCCAGCAGTTTAGGATACCGGGGGCCCCAGCATTTT.